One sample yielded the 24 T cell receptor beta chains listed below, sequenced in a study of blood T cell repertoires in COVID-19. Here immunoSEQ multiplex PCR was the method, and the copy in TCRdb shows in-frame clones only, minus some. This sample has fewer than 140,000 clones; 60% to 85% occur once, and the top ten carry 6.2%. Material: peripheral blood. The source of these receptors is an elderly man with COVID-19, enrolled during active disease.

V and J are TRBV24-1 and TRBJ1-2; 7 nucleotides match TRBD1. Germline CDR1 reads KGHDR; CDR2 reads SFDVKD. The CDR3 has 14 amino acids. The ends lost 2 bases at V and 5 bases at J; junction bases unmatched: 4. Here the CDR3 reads CATSDSGQLYGYTF. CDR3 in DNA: TGTGCCACCAGTGATTCGGGACAGCTATATGGCTACACCTTC.

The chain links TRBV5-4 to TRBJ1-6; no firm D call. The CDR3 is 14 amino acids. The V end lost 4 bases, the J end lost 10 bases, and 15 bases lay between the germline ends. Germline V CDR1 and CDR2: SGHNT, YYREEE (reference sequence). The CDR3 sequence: CASSLARGNSPLHF. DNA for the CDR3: TGTGCCAGCAGCCTGGCTCGGGGAAACTCACCCCTCCACTTT.

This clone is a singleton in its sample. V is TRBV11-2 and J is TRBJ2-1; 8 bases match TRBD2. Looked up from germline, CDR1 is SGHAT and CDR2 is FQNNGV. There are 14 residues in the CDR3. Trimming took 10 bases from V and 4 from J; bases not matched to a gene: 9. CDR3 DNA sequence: TGTGCCAACACTCGGGAGGGCCGTTACAATGAGCAGTTCTTC. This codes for CANTREGRYNEQFF.

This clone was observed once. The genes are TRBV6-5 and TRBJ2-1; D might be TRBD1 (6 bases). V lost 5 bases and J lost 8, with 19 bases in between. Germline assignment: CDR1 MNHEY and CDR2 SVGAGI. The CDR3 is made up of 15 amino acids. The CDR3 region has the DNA TGTGCCAGCAGTAAGACAGGACCTAGCAGTCATGAGCAGTTCTTC. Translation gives CASSKTGPSSHEQFF.

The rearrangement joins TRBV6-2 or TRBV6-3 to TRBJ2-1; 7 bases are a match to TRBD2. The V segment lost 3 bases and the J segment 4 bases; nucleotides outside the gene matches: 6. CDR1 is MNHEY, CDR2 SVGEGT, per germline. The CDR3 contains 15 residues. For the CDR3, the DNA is TGTGCCAGCAGTTATGGGCTAGCGGTGTACAATGAGCAGTTCTTC. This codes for CASSYGLAVYNEQFF.

The CDR3 region is CASSLRRPGTQYF. The CDR3 region has the DNA TGTGCCAGCAGCTTGAGGAGGCCGGGGACCCAGTACTTC. This chain uses TRBV5-6 with TRBJ2-5; possibly TRBD2 for D (5 bases). The V end lost 1 base, the J end lost 7 bases, and 11 bases lay between the germline ends. CDR1 and CDR2 from the germline V gene are SGHDT and YYEEEE. The CDR3 is 13 amino acids. Full variable domain (outside the CDR3, taken from reference TRBV5-6 and TRBJ2-5): DAGVTQSPTHLIKTRGQQVTLRCSPKSGHDTVSWYQQALGQGPQFIFQYYEEEERQRGNFPDRFSGHQFPNYSSELNVNALLLGDSALYLCASSLRRPGTQYFGPGTRLLVL.

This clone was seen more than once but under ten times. The CDR3 sequence is CASSLAQSWGYTF. The CDR3 nucleotides read TGCGCCAGCAGCTTGGCCCAGTCGTGGGGCTACACCTTC. The chain carries TRBV5-1 and TRBJ1-2; no clear D. V was clipped by 0 bases and J by 8 bases, with 11 bases between them. The CDR3 has 13 residues. Germline CDR1 SGHRS, CDR2 YFSETQ. Full variable domain (remainder filled in from reference TRBV5-1 and TRBJ1-2): KAGVTQTPRYLIKTRGQQVTLSCSPISGHRSVSWYQQTPGQGLQFLFEYFSETQRNKGNFPGRFSGRQFSNSRSEMNVSTLELGDSALYLCASSLAQSWGYTFGSGTRLTVV.

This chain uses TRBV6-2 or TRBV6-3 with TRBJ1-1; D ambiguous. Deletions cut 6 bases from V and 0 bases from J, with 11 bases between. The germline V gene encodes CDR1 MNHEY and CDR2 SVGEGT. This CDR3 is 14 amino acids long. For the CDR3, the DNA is TGTGCCAGCAGCGTGGCAGGAATGAACACTGAAGCTTTCTTT. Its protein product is CASSVAGMNTEAFF.

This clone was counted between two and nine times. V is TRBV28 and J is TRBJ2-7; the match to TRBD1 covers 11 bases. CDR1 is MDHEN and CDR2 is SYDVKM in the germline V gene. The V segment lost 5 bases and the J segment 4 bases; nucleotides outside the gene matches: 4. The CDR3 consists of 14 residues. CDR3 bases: TGTGCCAGCAGTCGGGACAGGGGGGATTACGAGCAGTACTTC. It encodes CASSRDRGDYEQYF.

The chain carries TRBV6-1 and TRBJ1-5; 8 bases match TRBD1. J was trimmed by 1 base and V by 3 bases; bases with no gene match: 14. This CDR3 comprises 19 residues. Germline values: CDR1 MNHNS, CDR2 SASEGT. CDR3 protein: CASSDSPGQAAESNQPQHF. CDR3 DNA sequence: TGTGCCAGCAGTGATTCCCCGGGACAGGCGGCTGAGAGCAATCAGCCCCAGCATTTT.

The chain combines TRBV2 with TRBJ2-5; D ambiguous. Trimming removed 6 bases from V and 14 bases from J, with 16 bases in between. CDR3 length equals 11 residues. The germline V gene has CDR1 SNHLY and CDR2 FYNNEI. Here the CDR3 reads CASRLLTPLYF. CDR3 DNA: TGTGCCAGCAGATTGCTAACCCCCCTTTACTTC.

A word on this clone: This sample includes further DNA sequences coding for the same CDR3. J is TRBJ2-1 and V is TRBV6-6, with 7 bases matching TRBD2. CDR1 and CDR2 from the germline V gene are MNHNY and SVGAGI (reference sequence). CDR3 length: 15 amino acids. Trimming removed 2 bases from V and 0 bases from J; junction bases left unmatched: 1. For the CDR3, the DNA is TGTGCCAGCAGTTACGGGGGGGGCTCCTACAATGAGCAGTTCTTC. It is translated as CASSYGGGSYNEQFF.

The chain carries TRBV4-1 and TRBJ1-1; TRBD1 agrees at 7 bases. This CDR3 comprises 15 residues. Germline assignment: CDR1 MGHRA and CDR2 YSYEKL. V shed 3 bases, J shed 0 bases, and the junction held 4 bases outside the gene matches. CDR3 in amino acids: CASSHPGQLNTEAFF. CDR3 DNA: TGCGCCAGCAGCCACCCGGGACAGCTGAACACTGAAGCTTTCTTT.

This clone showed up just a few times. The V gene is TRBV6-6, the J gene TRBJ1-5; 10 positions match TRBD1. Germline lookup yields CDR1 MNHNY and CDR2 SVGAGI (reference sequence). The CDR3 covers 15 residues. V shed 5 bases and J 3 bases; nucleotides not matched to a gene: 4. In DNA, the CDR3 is TGTGCCAGCAGTAGACAGGGGGCGCACAATCAGCCCCAGCATTTT. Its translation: CASSRQGAHNQPQHF.

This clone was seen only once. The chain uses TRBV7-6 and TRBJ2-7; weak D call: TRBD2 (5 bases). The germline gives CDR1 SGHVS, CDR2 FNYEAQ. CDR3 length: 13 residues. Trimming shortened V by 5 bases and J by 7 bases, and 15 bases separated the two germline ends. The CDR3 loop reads CASSPVGVLEQYF. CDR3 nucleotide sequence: TGTGCCAGCAGCCCCGTGGGAGTTCTGGAGCAGTACTTC.

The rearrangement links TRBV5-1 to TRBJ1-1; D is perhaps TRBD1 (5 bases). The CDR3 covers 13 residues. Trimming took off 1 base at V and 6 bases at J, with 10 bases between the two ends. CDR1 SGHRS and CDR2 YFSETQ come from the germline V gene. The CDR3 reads CASSLSRAAEAFF. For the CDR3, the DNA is TGCGCCAGCAGCTTGTCCAGGGCGGCTGAAGCTTTCTTT.

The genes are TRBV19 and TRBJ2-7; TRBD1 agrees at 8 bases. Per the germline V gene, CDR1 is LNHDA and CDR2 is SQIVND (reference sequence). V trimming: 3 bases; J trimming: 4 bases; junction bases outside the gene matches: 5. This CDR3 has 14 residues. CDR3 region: CASSMGTGYYEQYF. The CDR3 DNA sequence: TGTGCCAGTAGTATGGGGACAGGTTATTACGAGCAGTACTTC.

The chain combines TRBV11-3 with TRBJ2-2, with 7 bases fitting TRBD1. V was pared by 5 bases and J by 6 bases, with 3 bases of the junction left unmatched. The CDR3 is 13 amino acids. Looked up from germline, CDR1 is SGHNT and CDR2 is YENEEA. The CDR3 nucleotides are TGTGCCAGCAGCCCACAGGGGCCCGGGGAGCTGTTTTTT. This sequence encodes CASSPQGPGELFF. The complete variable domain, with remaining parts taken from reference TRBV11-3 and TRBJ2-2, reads EAGVVQSPRYKIIEKKQPVAFWCNPISGHNTLYWYLQNLGQGPELLIRYENEEAVDDSQLPKDRFSAERLKGVDSTLKIQPAELGDSAVYLCASSPQGPGELFFGEGSRLTVL.

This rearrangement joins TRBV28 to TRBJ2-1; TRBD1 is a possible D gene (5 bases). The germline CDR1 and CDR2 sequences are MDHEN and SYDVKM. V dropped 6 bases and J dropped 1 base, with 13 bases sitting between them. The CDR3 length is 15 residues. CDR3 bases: TGTGCCAGCAGCTATGAGACAGCGTCCTACAATGAGCAGTTCTTC. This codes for CASSYETASYNEQFF.

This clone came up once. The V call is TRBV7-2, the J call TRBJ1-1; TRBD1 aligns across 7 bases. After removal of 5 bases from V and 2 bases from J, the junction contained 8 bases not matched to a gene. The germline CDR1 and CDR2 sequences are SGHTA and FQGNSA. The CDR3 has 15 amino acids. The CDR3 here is CASSPRQGLNTEAFF. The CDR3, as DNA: TGTGCCAGCAGCCCCCGACAGGGCCTTAACACTGAAGCTTTCTTT. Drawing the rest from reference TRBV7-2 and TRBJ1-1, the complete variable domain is GAGVSQSPSNKVTEKGKDVELRCDPISGHTALYWYRQSLGQGLEFLIYFQGNSAPDKSGLPSDRFSAERTGGSVSTLTIQRTQQEDSAVYLCASSPRQGLNTEAFFGQGTRLTVV.

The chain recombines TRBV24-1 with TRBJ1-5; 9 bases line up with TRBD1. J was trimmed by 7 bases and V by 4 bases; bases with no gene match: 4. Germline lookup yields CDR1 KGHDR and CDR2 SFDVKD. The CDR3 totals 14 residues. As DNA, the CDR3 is TGTGCCACCAGTGAGGGACAGGGTGGACAGCCCCAGCATTTT. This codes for CATSEGQGGQPQHF.

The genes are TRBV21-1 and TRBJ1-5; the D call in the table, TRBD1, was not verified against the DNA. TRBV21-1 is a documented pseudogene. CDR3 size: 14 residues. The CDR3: CASSVQGSNQPQHF. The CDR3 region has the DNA TGTGCCAGCAGCGTCCAGGGTAGCAATCAGCCCCAGCATTTT.

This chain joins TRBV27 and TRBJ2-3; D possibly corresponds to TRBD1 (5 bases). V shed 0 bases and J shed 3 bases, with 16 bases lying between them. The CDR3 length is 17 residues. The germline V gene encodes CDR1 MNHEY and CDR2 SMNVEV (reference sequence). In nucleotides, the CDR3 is TGTGCCAGCAGTTTATCGCTTGGTGACAGTGTAACAGATACGCAGTATTTT. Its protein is CASSLSLGDSVTDTQYF.

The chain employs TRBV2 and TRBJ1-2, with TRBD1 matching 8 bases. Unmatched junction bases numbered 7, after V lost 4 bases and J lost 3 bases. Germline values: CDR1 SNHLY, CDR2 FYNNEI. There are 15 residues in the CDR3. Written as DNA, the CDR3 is TGTGCCAGCAGTGCACAAGCAGGGGGCGACTATGGCTACACCTTC. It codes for CASSAQAGGDYGYTF.